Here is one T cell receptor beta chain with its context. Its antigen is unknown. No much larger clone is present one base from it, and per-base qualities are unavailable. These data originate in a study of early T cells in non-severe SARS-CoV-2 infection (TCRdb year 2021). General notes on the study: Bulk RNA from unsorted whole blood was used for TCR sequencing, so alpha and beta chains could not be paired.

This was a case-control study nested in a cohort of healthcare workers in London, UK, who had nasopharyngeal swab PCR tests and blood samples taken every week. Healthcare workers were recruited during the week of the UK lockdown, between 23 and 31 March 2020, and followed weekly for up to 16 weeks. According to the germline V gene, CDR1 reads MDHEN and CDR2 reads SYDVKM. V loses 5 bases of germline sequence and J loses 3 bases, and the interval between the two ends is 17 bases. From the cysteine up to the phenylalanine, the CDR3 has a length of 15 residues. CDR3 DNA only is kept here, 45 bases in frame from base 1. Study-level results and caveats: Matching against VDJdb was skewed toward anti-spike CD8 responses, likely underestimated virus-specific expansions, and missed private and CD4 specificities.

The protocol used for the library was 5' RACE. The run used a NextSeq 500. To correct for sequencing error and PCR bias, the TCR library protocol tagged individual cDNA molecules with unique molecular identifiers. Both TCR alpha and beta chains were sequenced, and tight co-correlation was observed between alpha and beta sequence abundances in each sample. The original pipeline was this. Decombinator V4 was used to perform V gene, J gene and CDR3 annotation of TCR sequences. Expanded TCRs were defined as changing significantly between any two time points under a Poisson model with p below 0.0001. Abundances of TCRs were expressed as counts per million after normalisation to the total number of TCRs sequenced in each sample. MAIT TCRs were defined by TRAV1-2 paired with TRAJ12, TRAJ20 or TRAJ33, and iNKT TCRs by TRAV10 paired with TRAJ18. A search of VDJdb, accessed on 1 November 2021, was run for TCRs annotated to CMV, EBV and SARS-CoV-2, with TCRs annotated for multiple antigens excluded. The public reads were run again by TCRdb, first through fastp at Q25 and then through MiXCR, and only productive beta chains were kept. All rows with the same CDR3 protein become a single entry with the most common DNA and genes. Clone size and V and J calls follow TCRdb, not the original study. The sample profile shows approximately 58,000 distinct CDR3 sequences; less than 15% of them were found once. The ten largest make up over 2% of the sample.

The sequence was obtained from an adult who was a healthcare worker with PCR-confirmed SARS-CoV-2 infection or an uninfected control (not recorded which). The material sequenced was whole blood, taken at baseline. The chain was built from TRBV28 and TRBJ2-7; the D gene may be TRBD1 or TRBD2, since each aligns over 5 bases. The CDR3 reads CASSPPRGSSYEQYF. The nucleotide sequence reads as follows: TGTGCCAGCAGTCCACCCCGGGGCTCAAGCTACGAGCAGTACTTC.